This passage covers 24 T cell receptor beta chains from one sample sequenced in a study of T cells in Graves' hyperthyroidism and ophthalmopathy. RNA transcripts yielded amplified TCR beta CDR3 regions. RT-PCR in the first round (using the HTBI primer set) targeted the TCR CDR3. TCRdb re-called the multiplex PCR reads through MiXCR, storing one row per CDR3 protein. Of about 360,000 distinct CDR3 sequences listed, around 25% were seen once; the top ten hold around 79%. The sequencing input was blood. The receptors originated from a man aged 50-60 years with Graves' hyperthyroidism.

The chain uses TRBV20-1 and TRBJ2-5; 9 nucleotides agree with TRBD2. With V trimmed by 2 bases and J by 1 base, 5 bases remained unmatched. CDR3 length: 15 amino acids. Germline V lookup: CDR1 DFQATT, CDR2 SNEGSKA (reference sequence). CDR3 amino acids: CSARPGTSPQETQYF. CDR3 DNA sequence: TGCAGTGCTAGACCCGGGACTAGCCCCCAAGAGACCCAGTACTTC.

As for this clonotype: Germline and junction disagree at one end, which may indicate a read error. The chain links TRBV10-1 to TRBJ2-1; the match to TRBD2 covers 11 bases. The germline gives CDR1 WNHNN, CDR2 SYGVQD (reference sequence). This CDR3 is built from 15 residues. The CDR3, as DNA: TGCGTCAGCAGCCTTACTAGCGGGAGAGTCGATGAGCAGTTCTTC. Its protein is CVSSLTSGRVDEQFF.

V usage is TRBV29-1 and J usage is TRBJ1-1; D remains unclear. CDR1 and CDR2 from the germline V gene are SQVTM and ANQGSEA. The CDR3 runs 12 residues. Trimming removed 6 bases from V and 0 bases from J, with 8 bases in between. The DNA of the CDR3 is TGCAGCGTAAGTGCCATGAACACTGAAGCTTTCTTT. It is translated as CSVSAMNTEAFF.

This clonotype was observed a handful of times. The chain carries TRBV27 and TRBJ2-3, with D uncertain. Looked up from germline, CDR1 is MNHEY and CDR2 is SMNVEV (reference sequence). The CDR3 runs to 14 residues. With 6 bases removed from V and 1 base from J, the gap between germline ends came to 11 bases. The CDR3 DNA is TGTGCCAGCAGCATCGGAGCCGGCACAGATACGCAGTATTTT. Its translation is CASSIGAGTDTQYF.

V is TRBV12-3 or TRBV12-4 and J is TRBJ2-1; 12 nucleotides line up with TRBD2. The CDR3 loop spans 19 amino acids. J gave up 8 bases and V 5 bases, and 19 bases lay outside the gene matches. CDR3 loop: CASSIRTSGNRPFIHEQFF. The CDR3 DNA is TGTGCCAGCAGTATAAGGACTAGCGGGAATCGACCTTTTATTCATGAGCAGTTCTTC.

The chain combines TRBV3-1 with TRBJ1-2; 11 bases match TRBD1. Trimming at V came to 5 bases and at J to 9 bases, leaving 2 bases not matched to a gene. This CDR3 is 12 amino acids long. The germline gives CDR1 LGHDT, CDR2 YNNKEL (reference sequence). The DNA for the CDR3 is TGTGCCAGCAGCTGGGACAGGGGGAGCTACACCTTC. This codes for CASSWDRGSYTF. Full variable domain (remainder filled in from reference TRBV3-1 and TRBJ1-2): DTAVSQTPKYLVTQMGNDKSIKCEQNLGHDTMYWYKQDSKKFLKIMFSYNNKELIINETVPNRFSPKSPDKAHLNLHINSLELGDSAVYFCASSWDRGSYTFGSGTRLTVV.

The chain links TRBV20-1 to TRBJ2-3; tentatively, D is TRBD2 (9 bases). The CDR3 spans 24 residues. V was cut by 5 bases and J by 0 bases, with 42 bases left in between. From germline, CDR1 is DFQATT and CDR2 SNEGSKA (reference sequence). CDR3 in amino acids: CSALTPGTGTLAGPWLPSTDTQYF. The DNA of the CDR3 is TGCAGTGCTCTTACGCCCGGGACAGGTACCCTAGCGGGACCCTGGCTTCCTAGCACAGATACGCAGTATTTT.

The CDR3 reads CATSLASEAFF. In nucleotides, the CDR3 is TGTGCCACCAGCCTAGCCAGTGAAGCTTTCTTT. The chain recombines TRBV12-3 or TRBV12-4 with TRBJ1-1; no definite D call. The ends were cut back, 10 bases at V and 7 bases at J, with 13 bases in the middle. This CDR3 has 11 residues.

This clonotype was counted between two and nine times. The CDR3 DNA sequence: TGTGCCAGCTCCCCGGCGGGAGGATTCCACGAGCAGTACTTC. It yields the protein CASSPAGGFHEQYF. The genes are TRBV7-3 and TRBJ2-7, with 8 bases matching TRBD2. CDR1 and CDR2 (germline): SGHTA, FQGTGA. V shed 8 bases, J shed 5 bases, and the junction held 11 bases outside the gene matches. The CDR3 runs 14 residues.

This clonotype was seen at least ten times. The chain carries TRBV2 and TRBJ2-6, with D unresolved. This CDR3 has 14 amino acids. Trimming removed 6 bases at V and 0 bases at J, with 6 bases between. Germline V gene data show CDR1 as SNHLY and CDR2 as FYNNEI. CDR3 nucleotides: TGTGCCAGCAGCGCGGACTCTGGGGCCAACGTCCTGACTTTC. Its translation: CASSADSGANVLTF.

In its sample, this clonotype was seen many times. This chain uses TRBV11-2 with TRBJ2-3; TRBD2 matches 10 bases. The CDR3 is made up of 16 amino acids. Germline V CDR1 and CDR2: SGHAT, FQNNGV. The junction had 9 bases not matched to a gene; V was cut back by 5 bases and J by 4 bases. The CDR3 nucleotides read TGTGCCAGCAGCCCGATAGCGGGAGGAGAGGCAGATACGCAGTATTTT. As protein: CASSPIAGGEADTQYF.

This clonotype appeared many times. The rearrangement uses TRBV28 and TRBJ2-3; D is unresolved. Trimming removed 6 bases from V and 3 bases from J, with 7 bases in between. The germline gives CDR1 MDHEN, CDR2 SYDVKM. This CDR3 has 12 residues. CDR3 residues: CASSSTTDTQYF. CDR3 DNA: TGTGCCAGCAGCTCCACTACAGATACGCAGTATTTT.

This chain links TRBV9 with TRBJ2-7, with 9 bases matching TRBD2. CDR3 size: 19 residues. V lost 4 bases to trimming and J lost 5 bases; unmatched junction nucleotides: 22. Germline CDR1 is SGDLS and CDR2 is YYNGEE. This CDR3 is CASSQGGGTWLAGINEQYF. The CDR3 DNA reads as TGTGCCAGCAGCCAAGGGGGCGGAACTTGGCTAGCGGGAATCAACGAGCAGTACTTC.

This clonotype was seen only a few times. The chain is built from TRBV28 and TRBJ2-4; D perhaps matches TRBD2 (6 bases). Looked up from germline, CDR1 is MDHEN and CDR2 is SYDVKM. The CDR3 has 15 residues. The V gene lost 5 bases and the J gene lost 1 base, with 12 bases spanning the gap. The DNA for the CDR3 is TGTGCCAGCAGTGAGGGGAGGCGGGCCAAAAACATTCAGTACTTC. It encodes CASSEGRRAKNIQYF.

The V gene is TRBV28, the J gene TRBJ1-2; D gene unclear. The CDR3 length is 13 residues. V lost 3 bases and J lost 0, with 5 bases in between. The V gene's germline CDR1 is MDHEN and CDR2 SYDVKM. The CDR3 here is CASSFQPNYGYTF. The CDR3, as DNA: TGTGCCAGCAGTTTCCAACCTAACTATGGCTACACCTTC.

The chain is built from TRBV28 and TRBJ2-4; 10 bases are a match to TRBD2. Trimming at V came to 5 bases and at J to 11 bases, leaving 9 bases not matched to a gene. The CDR3 is made up of 14 amino acids. Germline CDR1 reads MDHEN; CDR2 reads SYDVKM. For the CDR3, the DNA is TGTGCCAGCAGTGTGAGCGGGAGGGCCAGTTTTCAGTACTTC. Translating it yields CASSVSGRASFQYF.

The chain links TRBV12-3 or TRBV12-4 to TRBJ1-2; no clear D gene. Trimming stripped 5 bases from V and 6 bases from J, with 16 bases between. This CDR3 contains 14 residues. Here the CDR3 DNA reads TGTGCCAGCAGTCTCTACCGGACTGATGATGGCTACACCTTC. It translates to CASSLYRTDDGYTF.

This clonotype was detected many times. V usage is TRBV28 and J usage is TRBJ1-1; tentative D call: TRBD1 (5 bases). The CDR3 is 14 residues long. Trimming shortened V by 3 bases and J by 5 bases, and 13 bases separated the two germline ends. The germline gives CDR1 MDHEN, CDR2 SYDVKM. The DNA of the CDR3 is TGTGCCAGCAGTTTTGTGGGGCATGGGACTGAAGCTTTCTTT. It specifies CASSFVGHGTEAFF.

This clonotype was found a few times. The chain carries TRBV6-2 or TRBV6-3 and TRBJ2-3, with TRBD2 identical over 7 bases. The CDR3 runs to 14 residues. The V gene's germline CDR1 is MNHEY and CDR2 SVGEGT. V gave up 11 bases and J gave up 1 base; unmatched junction bases: 9. The chain's CDR3 is CAATGGRGTDTQYF. CDR3 in DNA: TGTGCCGCTACGGGTGGGAGGGGCACAGATACGCAGTATTTT.

With regard to this clonotype: Since a much larger clone is just one base distant, this may be a read error. The J gene is TRBJ1-1, the V gene TRBV5-1, with TRBD1 as a possible D gene (6 bases). With 5 bases removed from V and 3 bases from J, the gap between germline ends came to 14 bases. The germline V gene has CDR1 SGHRS and CDR2 YFSETQ. The CDR3 totals 14 residues. In DNA form, the CDR3 reads TGCGCCAGCAGGCTGGTAGGGGGGGACACTGAAGCTTTCTTT. It encodes CASRLVGGDTEAFF. The entire variable domain, with the rest obtained from reference TRBV5-1 and TRBJ1-1, is as follows: KAGVTQTPRYLIKTRGQQVTLSCSPISGHRSVSWYQQTPGQGLQFLFEYFSETQRNKGNFPGRFSGRQFSNSRSEMNVSTLELGDSALYLCASRLVGGDTEAFFGQGTRLTVV.

V and J are TRBV12-3 or TRBV12-4 and TRBJ2-3; D gene uncertain. The CDR3 length is 11 residues. Trimming took off 2 bases at V and 5 bases at J, with 2 bases between the two ends. DNA for the CDR3: TGTGCCAGCAGTTTAATAGATACGCAGTATTTT. As protein: CASSLIDTQYF.

The CDR3 DNA is TGTGCCAGCAGTGATGGCTCCCAGGGGTCACCCCTCCACTTT. As protein: CASSDGSQGSPLHF. This chain uses TRBV6-1 with TRBJ1-6; D is perhaps TRBD1 (6 bases). This CDR3 is built from 14 residues. V lost 3 bases, J lost 10 bases, and 13 bases lay in between. CDR1 is MNHNS, CDR2 SASEGT, per germline.

The chain recombines TRBV10-1 with TRBJ2-7; 7 bases match TRBD2. Germline CDR1 is WNHNN and CDR2 is SYGVQD (reference sequence). This CDR3 is built from 16 residues. V was pared by 0 bases and J by 5 bases, with 10 bases of the junction left unmatched. The DNA for the CDR3 is TGCGCCAGCAGTGAGTCGAGAGGGACTAAGGTCCACGAGCAGTACTTC. It is translated as CASSESRGTKVHEQYF.

This clonotype was recorded at least ten times. The rearrangement joins TRBV5-1 to TRBJ2-5, with 7 bases aligning to TRBD1. With 3 bases clipped from V and 1 base from J, the junction kept 9 bases outside the gene matches. Germline values: CDR1 SGHRS, CDR2 YFSETQ. The CDR3 extends over 16 amino acids. The CDR3 nucleotides read TGCGCCAGCAGCTCGTGGGGACAGAGTGGCCAAGAGACCCAGTACTTC. Its translation: CASSSWGQSGQETQYF.